The clone carrying this T cell receptor beta chain was counted at least ten times. Its antigen remains unidentified. This entry comes from a study of identical twins. Study observations and caveats: Memory repertoires lacked the insertion deficit that abundant cord blood beta clonotypes showed.

Germline loops: CDR1 DFQATT, CDR2 SNEGSKA (reference sequence). The trim removed 3 bases at V and 14 bases at J, leaving 10 bases unmatched. The CDR3 has 12 amino acids. From the 5' RACE reads, TCRdb called clonotypes with MiXCR, one entry per CDR3 protein. The profile shows some 710,000 distinct CDR3 sequences, 5.5% to 6.5% of them singletons. Sequenced material: naive T cells sorted from blood. The chain recombines TRBV20-1 with TRBJ2-1; 7 positions match TRBD1. The sequence came from a man younger than 30 in good health. The CDR3 DNA reads as TGCAGTGCTAGGGATCAGGGGGACCGTAAGTTCTTC. This translates into CSARDQGDRKFF.